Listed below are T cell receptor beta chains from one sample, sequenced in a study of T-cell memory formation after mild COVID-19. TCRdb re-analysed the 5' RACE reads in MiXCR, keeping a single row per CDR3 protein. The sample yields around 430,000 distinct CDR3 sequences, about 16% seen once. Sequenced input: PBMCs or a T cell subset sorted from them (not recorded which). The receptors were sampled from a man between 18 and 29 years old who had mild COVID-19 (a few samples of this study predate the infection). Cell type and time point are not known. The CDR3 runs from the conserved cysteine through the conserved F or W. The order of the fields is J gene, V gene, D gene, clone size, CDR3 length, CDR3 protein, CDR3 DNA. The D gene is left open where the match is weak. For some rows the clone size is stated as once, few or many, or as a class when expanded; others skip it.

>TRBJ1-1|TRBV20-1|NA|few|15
CSARPSWGSGTEAFF
TGCAGTGCTAGACCTTCGTGGGGCTCCGGCACTGAAGCTTTCTTT
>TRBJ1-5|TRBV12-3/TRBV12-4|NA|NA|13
CASMFGGNQPQHF
TGTGCCAGCATGTTCGGGGGCAATCAGCCCCAGCATTTT
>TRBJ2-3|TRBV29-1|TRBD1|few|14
CSVGGQGRGDTQYF
TGCAGCGTAGGCGGACAGGGGAGGGGAGATACGCAGTATTTT
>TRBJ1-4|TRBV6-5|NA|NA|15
CASSGGPGNNEKLFF
TGTGCCAGCAGCGGCGGGCCGGGAAATAATGAAAAACTGTTTTTT
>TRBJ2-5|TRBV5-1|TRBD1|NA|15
CASSLAQGARETQYF
TGCGCCAGCAGCTTGGCTCAGGGGGCTCGGGAGACCCAGTACTTC
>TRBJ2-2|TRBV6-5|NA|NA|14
CASSMAENTGELFF
TGTGCCAGCAGTATGGCAGAGAACACCGGGGAGCTGTTTTTT
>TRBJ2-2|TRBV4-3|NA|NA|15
CASSLAGTPTGELFF
TGCGCCAGCAGCCTCGCCGGGACACCTACCGGGGAGCTGTTTTTT
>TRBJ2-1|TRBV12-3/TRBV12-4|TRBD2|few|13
CASNSGGPYEQFF
TGTGCCAGCAATAGCGGGGGGCCATATGAGCAGTTCTTC
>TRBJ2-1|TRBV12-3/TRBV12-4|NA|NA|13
CASSWGRSHEQFF
TGTGCCAGCAGTTGGGGGCGGAGCCATGAGCAGTTCTTC
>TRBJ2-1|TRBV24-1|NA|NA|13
CATSDFYRNEQFF
TGTGCCACCAGTGATTTCTACCGGAATGAGCAGTTCTTC
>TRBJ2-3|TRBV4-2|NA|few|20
CASSQSGKGGDLLLTDTQYF
TGTGCCAGCAGCCAAAGCGGGAAGGGGGGGGACCTACTCCTCACAGATACGCAGTATTTT
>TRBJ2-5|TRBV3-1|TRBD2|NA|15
CASSLPGRGEETQYF
TGTGCCAGCAGCCTGCCTGGACGGGGGGAAGAGACCCAGTACTTC
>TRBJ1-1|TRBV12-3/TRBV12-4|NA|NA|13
CASSLGWGAEAFF
TGTGCCAGCAGTTTAGGTTGGGGCGCTGAAGCTTTCTTT
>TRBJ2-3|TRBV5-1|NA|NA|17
CASSITPGRYITDTQYF
TGCGCCAGCAGCATAACTCCCGGGCGGTACATCACAGATACGCAGTATTTT
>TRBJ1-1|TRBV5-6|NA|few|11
CASSLDREAFF
TGTGCCAGCAGCTTGGATAGGGAAGCTTTCTTT
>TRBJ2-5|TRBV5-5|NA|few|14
CASSLLGEVETQYF
TGTGCCAGCAGCTTGCTGGGGGAAGTTGAGACCCAGTACTTC
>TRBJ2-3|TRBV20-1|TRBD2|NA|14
CSARTSGGANTQYF
TGCAGTGCCCGGACTAGCGGGGGGGCAAATACGCAGTATTTT
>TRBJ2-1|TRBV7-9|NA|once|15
CASSSGRGSTNEQFF
TGTGCCAGCAGCTCTGGGAGAGGGTCGACTAATGAGCAGTTCTTC
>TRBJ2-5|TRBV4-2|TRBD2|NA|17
CASSQVALADPPATQYF
TGTGCCAGCAGCCAAGTCGCCCTAGCGGACCCCCCGGCGACCCAGTACTTC
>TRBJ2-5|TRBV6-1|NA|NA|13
CATSRDNSETQYF
TGTGCCACCTCCCGGGACAATAGCGAGACCCAGTACTTC
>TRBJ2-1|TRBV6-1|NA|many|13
CASSERGGGWQFF
TGTGCCAGCAGTGAAAGGGGTGGTGGTTGGCAGTTCTTC
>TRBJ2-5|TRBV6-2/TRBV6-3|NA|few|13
CASRAHSQETQYF
TGTGCCAGCCGAGCACACAGCCAAGAGACCCAGTACTTC
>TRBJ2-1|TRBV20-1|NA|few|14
CSALPPVGYNEQFF
TGCAGTGCTCTTCCCCCGGTGGGTTACAATGAGCAGTTCTTC
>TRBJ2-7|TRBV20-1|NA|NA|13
CSARGGQHYEQYF
TGCAGTGCTAGAGGAGGGCAACACTACGAGCAGTACTTC
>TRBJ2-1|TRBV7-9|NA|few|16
CASSLQMGGHNNEQFF
TGTGCCAGCAGCTTGCAAATGGGGGGCCATAACAATGAGCAGTTCTTC
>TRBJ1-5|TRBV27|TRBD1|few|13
CASRTGGNQPQHF
TGTGCCAGCAGGACAGGGGGCAATCAGCCCCAGCATTTT
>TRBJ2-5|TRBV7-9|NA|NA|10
CASGQAYQYF
TGTGCCAGCGGGCAGGCGTATCAGTACTTC
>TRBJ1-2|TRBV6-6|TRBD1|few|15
CASSPTGTGGFGYTF
TGTGCCAGCAGTCCCACCGGGACAGGGGGCTTTGGCTACACCTTC
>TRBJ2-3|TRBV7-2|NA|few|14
CASRENWRLDTQYF
TGTGCCAGCAGGGAAAACTGGCGCTTAGATACGCAGTATTTT
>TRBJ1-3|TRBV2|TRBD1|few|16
CASTEDRELTGNTIYF
TGTGCCAGCACTGAGGACAGGGAGTTAACTGGAAACACCATATATTTT